The 13 T cell receptor beta chains given below trace back to one sample, sequenced in a study of blood T cell repertoires in COVID-19. Some clones are missing from TCRdb's copy, which holds only in-frame ones; the method was immunoSEQ multiplex PCR. Here the sample spans 400,000 to 550,000 clones, around 89% being singletons. The sequencing input was peripheral blood. The receptor set was obtained from a woman aged 25-40 years with acute or convalescent COVID-19.

This chain joins TRBV7-9 and TRBJ2-1; 7 bases are a match to TRBD2. After removal of 1 base from V and 6 bases from J, the junction contained 15 bases not matched to a gene. There are 18 residues in the CDR3. The V gene's germline CDR1 is SEHNR and CDR2 FQNEAQ (reference sequence). The CDR3 DNA reads TGTGCCAGCAGCTTAGATGGGACTCGCGGGGGTAGAGTCAATGAGCAGTTCTTC. It translates to CASSLDGTRGGRVNEQFF.

The chain is built from TRBV3-1 (or the pseudogene TRBV3-2) and TRBJ1-4; 10 bases fit TRBD1. Germline V gene sequence: CDR1 LGHDT, CDR2 YNNKEL (reference sequence). This CDR3 region has 14 residues. The trim removed 1 base at V and 14 bases at J, leaving 7 bases unmatched. The CDR3 sequence is CASSQGGQGIRLFF. CDR3 nucleotide sequence: TGTGCCAGCAGCCAAGGGGGACAGGGGATTCGTCTGTTTTTT.

This CDR3 is CASSARLAGDLSYEQYF. For the CDR3, the DNA is TGCGCCAGCAGCGCCCGACTAGCGGGGGACCTCTCCTACGAGCAGTACTTC. The chain couples TRBV5-1 to TRBJ2-7, with TRBD2 matching 12 bases. The CDR3 length is 17 residues. Germline trimming cut 4 bases from V and 0 bases from J; bases unmatched to any gene: 8. Germline V CDR1 and CDR2: SGHRS, YFSETQ.

The chain employs TRBV9 and TRBJ2-5; 10 bases match TRBD1. The CDR3 consists of 15 residues. CDR1 is SGDLS, CDR2 YYNGEE, per germline. Trimming removed 0 bases from V and 4 bases from J; junction bases left unmatched: 3. CDR3: CASSVEGQGRETQYF. For the CDR3, the DNA is TGTGCCAGCAGCGTAGAGGGACAGGGGAGAGAGACCCAGTACTTC.

This chain joins TRBV14 and TRBJ2-7; 8 nucleotides agree with TRBD1. Germline CDR1 reads SGHDN; CDR2 reads FVKESK. After removal of 4 bases from V and 3 bases from J, the junction contained 5 bases not matched to a gene. The CDR3 runs to 14 residues. The DNA of the CDR3 is TGTGCCAGCAGCCCCAGGGGGCATAGCTACGAGCAGTACTTC. This gives the protein CASSPRGHSYEQYF.

The chain combines TRBV30 with TRBJ2-3; TRBD1 matches at 9 bases. V was clipped by 3 bases and J by 4 bases; unmatched bases: 2. Germline loops: CDR1 GTSNPN, CDR2 SVGIG (reference sequence). The CDR3 length is 13 residues. The CDR3 DNA sequence: TGTGCCTGGAGCGGGACAGGGTCAGATACGCAGTATTTT. Its protein is CAWSGTGSDTQYF.

The chain combines TRBV9 with TRBJ2-3, with 9 bases identical to TRBD2. Trimming removed 4 bases from V and 5 bases from J; junction bases left unmatched: 8. The CDR3 is made up of 15 amino acids. Per the germline V gene, CDR1 is SGDLS and CDR2 is YYNGEE. As DNA, the CDR3 is TGTGCCAGCAGCCCAGGACTAGCGATGGGAGATACGCAGTATTTT. Its protein product is CASSPGLAMGDTQYF.

The chain joins TRBV28 to TRBJ1-1; no clear D. Germline CDR1 is MDHEN and CDR2 is SYDVKM. V lost 2 bases, J lost 0 bases, and 7 bases lay in between. The CDR3 is 14 amino acids. The CDR3 loop is CASSLPDMNTEAFF. As DNA, the CDR3 is TGTGCCAGCAGTTTACCAGATATGAACACTGAAGCTTTCTTT.

The chain combines TRBV5-6 with TRBJ2-5, with a possible D match to TRBD1 (5 bases). Deletions cut 1 base from V and 7 bases from J, with 11 bases between. Germline V CDR1 and CDR2: SGHDT, YYEEEE. This CDR3 comprises 13 residues. CDR3 residues: CASSLTIQGTQYF. The CDR3 DNA sequence: TGTGCCAGCAGCTTGACTATCCAGGGGACCCAGTACTTC.

The genes are TRBV2 and TRBJ1-5; D is possibly TRBD1 (5 bases). Germline CDR1 is SNHLY and CDR2 is FYNNEI. Trimming shortened V by 4 bases and J by 2 bases, and 6 bases separated the two germline ends. CDR3 length: 13 amino acids. CDR3 protein: CASSAGRNQPQHF. The CDR3 DNA reads TGTGCCAGCAGTGCAGGGCGCAATCAGCCCCAGCATTTT. The full variable domain, completed using reference TRBV2 and TRBJ1-5, is EPEVTQTPSHQVTQMGQEVILRCVPISNHLYFYWYRQILGQKVEFLVSFYNNEISEKSEIFDDQFSVERPDGSNFTLKIRSTKLEDSAMYFCASSAGRNQPQHFGDGTRLSIL.

This clone was counted a single time. The V call is TRBV9, the J call TRBJ1-3, with 7 bases fitting TRBD1. Trimming removed 2 bases from V and 2 bases from J; junction bases left unmatched: 4. The V gene's germline CDR1 is SGDLS and CDR2 YYNGEE. CDR3 length: 15 residues. The CDR3 loop is CASSVSTGAGNTIYF. CDR3 nucleotide sequence: TGTGCCAGCAGCGTTTCAACAGGGGCTGGAAACACCATATATTTT.

This rearrangement joins TRBV2 to TRBJ2-7; TRBD1 agrees at 9 bases. Germline assignment: CDR1 SNHLY and CDR2 FYNNEI. With V trimmed by 6 bases and J by 4 bases, 4 bases remained unmatched. The CDR3 spans 13 residues. The CDR3 nucleotides are TGTGCCAGCAGGGGGGACAGGGCGTACGAGCAGTACTTC. Translating gives CASRGDRAYEQYF.

This rearrangement joins TRBV10-3 to TRBJ1-5, with 7 bases lining up with TRBD1. The CDR3 totals 14 residues. The germline V gene has CDR1 ENHRY and CDR2 SYGVKD. J gave up 7 bases and V 4 bases, and 7 bases lay outside the gene matches. CDR3 sequence (DNA): TGTGCCATCAGTGTAGACAGGGTGGCCCAGCCCCAGCATTTT. The encoded protein is CAISVDRVAQPQHF.